Listed below are T cell receptor beta chains from one sample, sequenced in a study of T-cell reconstitution after alpha-beta-depleted transplantation in children. MiXCR, applied by TCRdb to the PCR reads, yields one record per CDR3 protein. This sample carries about 980,000 distinct CDR3 sequences, 25% to 35% of them seen once, and the ten largest clones take over 25%. The sample in question was PBMCs, mostly from graft donor cells, obtained 360 days after TCRalphabeta/CD19-depleted stem cell transplant. These receptor sequences come from a boy younger than two who had a stem cell transplant for SCID, so the T cells may come from the graft donor. CDR3s include the opening cysteine and the closing phenylalanine or tryptophan. A D gene is named only where the DNA matches it firmly. The size entry is marked missing in some rows and otherwise reads once, few, many or a size class.

size	D	V	J	CDR3	DNA
few	.	TRBV29-1	TRBJ2-7	CSVHDSRYEQYF	TGCAGCGTCCATGACAGCCGCTACGAGCAGTACTTC
many	TRBD1	TRBV7-2	TRBJ2-7	CASSFLGGVEQYF	TGTGCCAGCAGCTTCTTAGGGGGCGTCGAGCAGTACTTC
few	.	TRBV7-2	TRBJ2-3	CASSLGLLAATQYF	TGTGCCAGCAGCTTAGGCCTATTAGCGGCTACGCAGTATTTT
.	.	TRBV12-3/TRBV12-4	TRBJ1-4	CASSLLGAGNEKLFF	TGTGCCAGCAGTTTACTGGGGGCTGGTAATGAAAAACTGTTTTTT
.	TRBD2	TRBV4-1	TRBJ2-5	CASSQDGTTTETQYF	TGCGCCAGCAGCCAAGATGGGACTACCACAGAGACCCAGTACTTC
.	.	TRBV5-1	TRBJ1-1	CASSFRTPMNTEAFF	TGCGCCAGCAGCTTCCGGACACCGATGAACACTGAAGCTTTCTTT
few	.	TRBV10-3	TRBJ2-7	CAISDGGHLSKDF	TGTGCCATCAGTGATGGGGGACACCTAAGTAAAGACTTC
.	TRBD1	TRBV9	TRBJ2-5	CASSVGQGWGETQYF	TGTGCCAGCAGCGTAGGACAGGGATGGGGAGAGACCCAGTACTTC
.	TRBD1	TRBV5-1	TRBJ2-7	CASSLGTGSFFEQYF	TGCGCCAGCAGCTTAGGGACAGGGTCTTTCTTCGAGCAGTACTTC
.	TRBD2	TRBV4-1	TRBJ2-5	CASSPTSGGYQETQYF	TGCGCCAGCAGCCCTACTAGCGGGGGATACCAAGAGACCCAGTACTTC
.	TRBD2	TRBV12-3/TRBV12-4	TRBJ2-5	CASSRSGGSQETQYF	TGTGCCAGCAGCCGTAGCGGGGGAAGCCAAGAGACCCAGTACTTC
many	.	TRBV27	TRBJ2-7	CASSLSVASHYEQYF	TGTGCCAGCAGTTTATCGGTCGCGTCCCACTACGAGCAGTACTTC
few	TRBD2	TRBV9	TRBJ2-3	CASSGSYGLDLTDTQYF	TGTGCCAGCAGCGGGTCTTATGGACTAGACCTCACAGATACGCAGTATTTT
.	.	TRBV27	TRBJ2-7	CASRREPGTYEQYF	TGTGCCAGCAGGAGAGAACCGGGGACCTACGAGCAGTACTTC
few	TRBD2	TRBV7-2	TRBJ2-2	CASSAGGPTGELFF	TGTGCCAGCAGCGCGGGGGGGCCCACCGGGGAGCTGTTTTTT
.	.	TRBV20-1	TRBJ1-5	CSAQLSPGNQPQHF	TGCAGTGCTCAGCTAAGCCCCGGCAATCAGCCCCAGCATTTT
few	.	TRBV7-9	TRBJ2-7	CASSLRAAPYEQYF	TGTGCCAGCAGCTTAAGGGCAGCTCCCTACGAGCAGTACTTC
.	.	TRBV29-1	TRBJ2-3	CSVEDRGLDTQYF	TGCAGCGTTGAAGATCGAGGGTTAGATACGCAGTATTTT
.	.	TRBV28	TRBJ2-3	CASRKGGLTDTQYF	TGTGCCAGCCGGAAGGGGGGGCTTACAGATACGCAGTATTTT
.	TRBD1	TRBV4-1	TRBJ1-4	CASSQALRQGAEKLFF	TGCGCCAGCAGCCAAGCTCTACGCCAGGGGGCCGAAAAACTGTTTTTT
few	.	TRBV30	TRBJ2-7	CAWSTMGRKQLSYEQYF	TGTGCCTGGAGTACTATGGGGCGCAAACAACTCTCCTACGAGCAGTACTTC
.	TRBD2	TRBV5-1	TRBJ2-2	CASSLIVLAANTGELFF	TGCGCCAGCAGCTTGATCGTTCTAGCGGCGAACACCGGGGAGCTGTTTTTT
few	.	TRBV16	TRBJ2-1	CASSRGVNEQFF	TGTGCCAGCAGCCGGGGAGTCAATGAGCAGTTCTTC
.	.	TRBV12-3/TRBV12-4	TRBJ2-3	CASSLELGADTQYF	TGTGCCAGCAGTTTAGAGTTGGGGGCAGATACGCAGTATTTT
.	.	TRBV6-5	TRBJ1-1	CASSYDGAMGTEAFF	TGTGCCAGCAGTTATGACGGGGCGATGGGCACTGAAGCTTTCTTT
.	.	TRBV7-9	TRBJ2-3	CASSLGLSLSTDAQYF	TGTGCCAGCAGCTTAGGATTATCGCTTTCCACAGATGCGCAGTATTTT
.	TRBD2	TRBV20-1	TRBJ2-1	CSALTSGGAEDPNEQFF	TGCAGTGCTCTAACTAGCGGGGGGGCCGAAGATCCCAATGAGCAGTTCTTC
.	TRBD1	TRBV5-1	TRBJ2-7	CASSRQGAAREQYF	TGCGCCAGCAGCCGGCAGGGGGCAGCGAGGGAGCAGTACTTC
.	TRBD2	TRBV7-8	TRBJ2-7	CASSLVGWGGSLDEQYF	TGTGCCAGCAGCTTAGTTGGGTGGGGGGGTTCATTGGACGAGCAGTACTTC
.	TRBD2	TRBV4-1	TRBJ2-3	CASSLMVAGGDTQYF	TGCGCCAGCAGCCTTATGGTGGCGGGGGGAGATACGCAGTATTTT
.	.	TRBV9	TRBJ1-5	CASSVKGGGRTNSNQPQHF	TGTGCCAGCAGCGTGAAGGGGGGGGGCAGGACGAATAGCAATCAGCCCCAGCATTTT
.	.	TRBV5-6	TRBJ2-1	CASSWGVRNEQFF	TGTGCCAGCAGCTGGGGGGTACGAAATGAGCAGTTCTTC
few	TRBD2	TRBV20-1	TRBJ2-5	CSADGTSGGQETQYF	TGCAGTGCTGACGGGACTAGCGGGGGCCAGGAGACCCAGTACTTC
once	TRBD1	TRBV12-3/TRBV12-4	TRBJ1-2	CASSRETGGGYGYTF	TGTGCCAGCAGCCGAGAAACAGGGGGCGGGTATGGCTACACCTTC
.	.	TRBV28	TRBJ2-3	CASSLRLGRQYF	TGTGCCAGCAGTCTACGCTTGGGGAGGCAGTATTTT
.	.	TRBV12-3/TRBV12-4	TRBJ2-2	CASSLVEVGELFF	TGTGCCAGCAGTTTAGTGGAGGTCGGGGAGCTGTTTTTT
.	.	TRBV30	TRBJ2-3	CAWSVLGRGDTQYF	TGTGCCTGGAGTGTACTCGGAAGGGGAGATACGCAGTATTTT
few	.	TRBV9	TRBJ2-7	CASSPGTSGWDTMGQYF	TGTGCCAGCAGCCCTGGGACGTCGGGCTGGGACACTATGGGGCAGTACTTC
.	.	TRBV28	TRBJ2-2	CASSTGTFTGELFF	TGTGCCAGCAGTACAGGGACCTTCACCGGGGAGCTGTTTTTT
few	.	TRBV7-9	TRBJ2-1	CASSKGNEQFF	TGTGCCAGCTCCAAGGGGAATGAGCAGTTCTTC
.	.	TRBV5-5	TRBJ1-1	CASSLAPPETEAFF	TGTGCCAGCAGCTTGGCACCGCCAGAAACTGAAGCTTTCTTT
.	TRBD1	TRBV12-3/TRBV12-4	TRBJ2-5	CASGPGQGLRETQYF	TGTGCCAGCGGACCGGGACAGGGTTTACGAGAGACCCAGTACTTC
few	TRBD1	TRBV28	TRBJ1-2	CASSTNQDRGTGYGYTF	TGTGCCAGCAGCACAAATCAGGACAGGGGGACGGGCTATGGCTACACCTTC
few	.	TRBV20-1	TRBJ1-1	CSARDPLRRNTEAFF	TGCAGTGCTAGAGATCCTCTGAGGAGGAACACTGAAGCTTTCTTT
.	.	TRBV6-5	TRBJ2-7	CASSYGSWTYEQYF	TGTGCCAGCAGTTACGGGTCTTGGACCTACGAGCAGTACTTC
few	.	TRBV28	TRBJ2-5	CASSPWDAVEKGTQYF	TGTGCCAGCAGTCCCTGGGACGCCGTCGAGAAAGGGACCCAGTACTTC
few	.	TRBV6-2/TRBV6-3	TRBJ2-2	CASSMDTGELFF	TGTGCCAGCAGTATGGACACCGGGGAGCTGTTTTTT
few	TRBD2	TRBV6-1	TRBJ2-2	CASSGIILAGDLTGELFF	TGTGCCAGCAGTGGGATTATCCTAGCGGGGGATCTCACCGGGGAGCTGTTTTTT
.	.	TRBV29-1	TRBJ1-5	CSVGTGFHDQPQHF	TGCAGCGTGGGAACAGGGTTTCATGATCAGCCCCAGCATTTT
.	TRBD2	TRBV4-1	TRBJ2-5	CASSYALASGGQETQYF	TGCGCCAGCAGCTACGCCTTGGCTAGCGGGGGACAAGAGACCCAGTACTTC
.	.	TRBV24-1	TRBJ2-2	CATRGAVTGELFF	TGTGCCACCAGGGGGGCAGTGACCGGGGAGCTGTTTTTT
many	TRBD1	TRBV5-1	TRBJ1-2	CASSLDRGDYGYTF	TGCGCCAGCAGCTTGGACAGGGGTGACTATGGCTACACCTTC
few	TRBD1	TRBV11-2	TRBJ2-5	CASSYQTGARQETQYF	TGTGCCAGCAGCTACCAAACAGGGGCCCGGCAAGAGACCCAGTACTTC
.	TRBD2	TRBV4-1	TRBJ2-5	CASSQVRGLVRETQYF	TGCGCCAGCAGCCAAGTTAGGGGACTAGTCAGAGAGACCCAGTACTTC
.	TRBD1	TRBV5-5	TRBJ2-6	CASSLDTGAGANVLTF	TGTGCCAGCAGCTTGGACACAGGGGCTGGGGCCAACGTCCTGACTTTC
.	.	TRBV3-1	TRBJ2-3	CASSQRVPKTDTQYF	TGTGCCAGCAGCCAACGGGTCCCCAAAACAGATACGCAGTATTTT
few	.	TRBV20-1	TRBJ2-5	CSARDIGETQYF	TGCAGTGCTAGAGATATCGGAGAGACCCAGTACTTC